This T cell receptor (beta chain) was profiled in a study of spatial heterogeneity in lung cancer. Turning to the study itself: As counted in raw reads, each unique TCR and UMI combination appeared more than ten times on average.

The presence of a unique molecular identifier marked each TCR cDNA molecule. TCRdb re-derived calls from the 5' RACE reads in MiXCR, one entry per CDR3 protein. Of fewer than 55,000 distinct CDR3 sequences detected, 7.6% appear once; the ten largest clones hold 13%. This clonotype has only a few counts. Germline CDR1 and CDR2: SGHAT and FQNNGV. V dropped 0 bases and J dropped 5 bases, with 16 bases sitting between them. This CDR3 has 17 amino acids. As to time point: sample taken at primary tumor resection. Unsorted whole RNA samples from tumor, nontumor lung or frozen PBMC were sequenced. Samples came from roughly 72 TRACERx patients with untreated early-stage lung cancer.

The material sequenced was PBMCs, taken at surgery. The receptor was derived from a female donor with early-stage non-small cell lung cancer. The chain employs TRBV11-2 and TRBJ1-4, with D possibly TRBD1 on 6 matching bases. For the CDR3, the DNA is TGTGCCAGCAGCTTAGATTCGAGACAGGCGACGAATGAAAAACTGTTTTTT. Protein product: CASSLDSRQATNEKLFF.